In its sample, the clone carrying this T cell receptor beta chain was seen a few times. Antigen: not known. The sample is drawn from a study of beta chain features in type 1 diabetes. Study-level information: Across all samples, over 85 million sorted cells were examined.

The ends lost 3 bases at V and 10 bases at J; junction bases unmatched: 8. The CDR3 is 12 amino acids. CDR1 and CDR2 (germline): GTSNPN, SVGIG (reference sequence). Findings and caveats of the study: Naive, central memory and Treg TCRB repertoires seemed to resemble each other more closely in patients than they did in healthy donors.

Central memory, naive, regulatory and stem cell-like memory CD4+ cells were sorted by CD45RO/CCR7/CD25/CD127/CD95/CD27. Expressed TCRB transcripts were sequenced after all isolated RNA was converted to cDNA. Naive, central memory and regulatory T cell samples averaged around 4 million immunoSEQ reads each. Produced via immunoSEQ multiplex PCR; TCRdb's table is partial and in-frame only. The profile shows about 350,000 clones, around 19% of them singletons. Sequencing used naive CD4+ T cells from blood. This chain joins TRBV30 and TRBJ1-1, with TRBD1 matching 7 bases. This receptor was taken from a woman aged 18-30 years in good health. CDR3 in amino acids: CAWSSFRGRAFF. The CDR3 bases are TGTGCCTGGAGCAGCTTCAGGGGGAGAGCTTTCTTT.